The rows below give T cell receptor beta chains drawn from one sample of a study of T cell responses to AZD1222 COVID-19 vaccine. Here immunoSEQ multiplex PCR was the method, and the copy in TCRdb shows in-frame clones only, minus some. The repertoire includes fewer than 200,000 clones, 88% of them detected once, and around 10% sits in the top ten. Sequences were derived from peripheral blood, sampled 28 days after the second AZD1222 dose. The receptors come from an adult who received the AZD1222 COVID-19 vaccine. The CDR3 runs from the conserved cysteine through the conserved F or W. Fields, in order: J gene, clone size, V gene, D gene, CDR3 DNA, CDR3 protein. D genes are given only for firm matches. Some rows have no size entry. The others give once, few or many, or a class for an expanded clone.

>TRBJ1-5|NA|TRBV12-3/TRBV12-4|NA
TGTGCCAGCAGTTTAGCGCTAAGGCCCCAGCATTTT
CASSLALRPQHF
>TRBJ2-2|once|TRBV24-1|NA
TGTGCCACCAGTGATTTGGGGGGAGTGAACACCGGGGAGCTGTTTTTT
CATSDLGGVNTGELFF
>TRBJ2-3|once|TRBV21-1|NA
TGTGCCAGCAGCATAAGGGACAGGCCTGCCACAGATACGCAGTATTTT
CASSIRDRPATDTQYF
>TRBJ1-5|NA|TRBV6-1|NA
TGTGCCAGCAGTGAATTTGGGGGATTCAATCAGCCCCAGCATTTT
CASSEFGGFNQPQHF
>TRBJ2-2|NA|TRBV5-1|NA
TGCGCCAGCAGCTTGTTTTCCAGGGCGAGCGGGGAGCTGTTTTTT
CASSLFSRASGELFF
>TRBJ2-7|NA|TRBV4-2|TRBD1
TGTGCCAGCAGCCGAAGGGGACAGGGGGGGTACGAGCAGTACTTC
CASSRRGQGGYEQYF
>TRBJ2-1|once|TRBV10-1|NA
TGCGCCAGCAGTGAGGGAGCGGTAACCTACAATGAGCAGTTCTTC
CASSEGAVTYNEQFF
>TRBJ2-3|NA|TRBV7-9|NA
TGTGCCAGCAGCTTAGACAGCATCGCAGATACGCAGTATTTT
CASSLDSIADTQYF
>TRBJ2-5|NA|TRBV3-1/TRBV3-2|NA
TGTGCCAGCAGCCAGATAGCGGTAGAGACCCAGTACTTC
CASSQIAVETQYF
>TRBJ2-7|once|TRBV19|NA
TGTGCCAGTAGTATTAGGGGAGAACCCTACGAGCAGTACTTC
CASSIRGEPYEQYF
>TRBJ2-3|once|TRBV4-3|TRBD1
TGCGCCAGCAGCCATAGGGACAGGGGAAGCACAGATACGCAGTATTTT
CASSHRDRGSTDTQYF
>TRBJ1-5|NA|TRBV30|TRBD1
TGTGCCTGGAGCGGGACAGGGGCCAGGCCCCAGCATTTT
CAWSGTGARPQHF
>TRBJ1-1|NA|TRBV30|TRBD1
TGTGCCTGGAGTGCTATGGCAGGGGGCTTGGGGAACACTGAAGCTTTCTTT
CAWSAMAGGLGNTEAFF
>TRBJ2-7|many|TRBV2|NA
TGTGCCAGCAGTGTGAGGGAAGGCTCCTACGAGCAGTACTTC
CASSVREGSYEQYF
>TRBJ2-7|NA|TRBV20-1|NA
TGCAGTGCTAGTGGTAGACTCGCGGGGGCCAACTACGAGCAGTACTTC
CSASGRLAGANYEQYF
>TRBJ1-4|NA|TRBV4-2|NA
TGTGCCAGCAGCCAAGACAAAGGGATTGTAGCAACTAATGAAAAACTGTTTTTT
CASSQDKGIVATNEKLFF
>TRBJ2-5|NA|TRBV18|TRBD1
TGTGCCAGCTCACCACCGCTGACAGGGTTGGAGACCCAGTACTTC
CASSPPLTGLETQYF
>TRBJ2-1|few|TRBV30|NA
TGTGCCTGGAGCCGGGACCTCGGTGCCAATGAGCAGTTCTTC
CAWSRDLGANEQFF
>TRBJ2-7|NA|TRBV5-1|NA
TGCGCCAGCAGCTTGGCCCAGGGACCCCAAACGTCTCGGGAGCAGTACTTC
CASSLAQGPQTSREQYF
>TRBJ2-3|NA|TRBV9|TRBD1
TGTGCCAGCAGCGTCCGGGACAGGAGCACAGATACGCAGTATTTT
CASSVRDRSTDTQYF
>TRBJ2-5|NA|TRBV12-5|TRBD1
TGTGCTAGCGGGACAGGCGACTTTTACCAAGAGACCCAGTACTTC
CASGTGDFYQETQYF
>TRBJ1-4|NA|TRBV28|TRBD1
TGTGCCAGCAGTACCAATCCCGGGACAGGGGGCGAAAAACTGTTTTTT
CASSTNPGTGGEKLFF
>TRBJ2-3|NA|TRBV30|NA
TGTGCCTGGAGTGCTCTAGCAACAGATACGCAGTATTTT
CAWSALATDTQYF
>TRBJ1-2|NA|TRBV4-1|NA
TGCGCCAGCAGCCAAGATGGTTCCGTCAGGGCTCGTGGCTACACCTTC
CASSQDGSVRARGYTF
>TRBJ1-3|NA|TRBV2|NA
TGTGCCAGCAGTGATACGGGACTTGCTGGAAACACCATATATTTT
CASSDTGLAGNTIYF
>TRBJ1-2|NA|TRBV30|TRBD1
TGTGCCTGGAGTGGAACAGGGGACGGCGGCTACACCTTC
CAWSGTGDGGYTF
>TRBJ1-3|NA|TRBV19|TRBD1
TGTGCCAGTAGTATGTCCACGACAGGGACTGGAAACACCATATATTTT
CASSMSTTGTGNTIYF
>TRBJ2-3|NA|TRBV11-2|NA
TGTGCCAGCAGCCTAGACGGGGGGCGTGGAGATACGCAGTATTTT
CASSLDGGRGDTQYF
>TRBJ1-2|once|TRBV9|TRBD1
TGTGCCAGCAGCTCATCCTCCGGGACAGGGGGTCCCAACTATGGCTACACCTTC
CASSSSSGTGGPNYGYTF
>TRBJ2-3|NA|TRBV3-1/TRBV3-2|NA
TGTGCCAGCAGCCAAGATGGGGGGATGGATACGCAGTATTTT
CASSQDGGMDTQYF
>TRBJ1-1|few|TRBV29-1|TRBD1
TGCAGCGTTGCCGGGACAGTGAACACTGAAGCTTTCTTT
CSVAGTVNTEAFF
>TRBJ1-2|NA|TRBV5-5|TRBD1
TGTGCCAGCAGCCAAAATTTCGGACAGGCCTCTATGGCTAACACCTTC
CASSQNFGQASMANTF
>TRBJ2-3|few|TRBV3-1/TRBV3-2|TRBD2
TGTGCCAGCAGCCCCCCGGGACTATTGATAGGTACGCAGTATTTT
CASSPPGLLIGTQYF
>TRBJ1-5|NA|TRBV28|NA
TGTGCCAGCAGTGCACGGTGGGGGGTAGGCAATCAGCCCCAGCATTTT
CASSARWGVGNQPQHF
>TRBJ2-7|once|TRBV7-2|NA
TGTGCCAGCAGCTTCTCCTACGAGCAGTACTTC
CASSFSYEQYF
>TRBJ1-5|NA|TRBV7-2|NA
TGTGCCAGCAGCTCCCCTTCAGGGAGGGATCAGCCCCAGCATTTT
CASSSPSGRDQPQHF
>TRBJ2-7|NA|TRBV7-9|NA
TGTGCCAGCAGCTTAGTAGTGGACTCCGAGCAGTACTTC
CASSLVVDSEQYF
>TRBJ1-2|NA|TRBV27|NA
TGTGCCAGCAGTCCCTCCGGAGCCAGAGCTAACTATGGCTACACCTTC
CASSPSGARANYGYTF
>TRBJ2-1|NA|TRBV7-2|TRBD2
TGTGCCAGCAGCCCTAGCGGGGGGGTCAATGAGCAGTTCTTC
CASSPSGGVNEQFF
>TRBJ2-2|NA|TRBV14|NA
TGTGCCAGCAGCCAAGTAGACACGGGCAGCACCGGGGAGCTGTTTTTT
CASSQVDTGSTGELFF
>TRBJ1-1|once|TRBV5-1|NA
TGCGCCAGCAGCTTGGGCCAGGGATTGACTGAAGCTTTCTTT
CASSLGQGLTEAFF
>TRBJ2-3|NA|TRBV28|TRBD2
TGTGCCAGCAGTTTACGCGGGGGGGCCACAGATACGCAGTATTTT
CASSLRGGATDTQYF
>TRBJ1-1|NA|TRBV7-3|NA
TGTGCCAGCAGCTTAAATAATAGGGCCACTGAAGCTTTCTTT
CASSLNNRATEAFF
>TRBJ1-5|NA|TRBV9|NA
TGTGCCAGCAGCCGGGACACCTCTGGTGATCAGCCCCAGCATTTT
CASSRDTSGDQPQHF
>TRBJ2-7|NA|TRBV3-1/TRBV3-2|NA
TGTGCCAGCAGCCAAGATGAGGGCACCTACGAGCAGTACTTC
CASSQDEGTYEQYF
>TRBJ2-3|NA|TRBV29-1|TRBD2
TGCAGCGTTGTGGGACTAGCGACAGATACGCAGTATTTT
CSVVGLATDTQYF
>TRBJ2-2|NA|TRBV6-2/TRBV6-3|NA
TGTGCCAGCAGCCTGGGTCGGGAGCTGTTTTTT
CASSLGRELFF
>TRBJ2-7|NA|TRBV29-1|TRBD1
TGCAGCGTCGGGACAGGCGTCTCCTACGAGCAGTACTTC
CSVGTGVSYEQYF
>TRBJ2-3|NA|TRBV19|NA
TGTGCCAGTAGTATTATAGGGCCTGGCACAGATACGCAGTATTTT
CASSIIGPGTDTQYF
>TRBJ2-7|NA|TRBV18|NA
TGTGCCAGCTCACCACCGGGGCTAATCGACCCTAGTTACTTC
CASSPPGLIDPSYF
>TRBJ1-2|NA|TRBV24-1|NA
TGTGCCACCAGTGACCCCCCAGGGCGAAAGGGAGGCTACACCTTC
CATSDPPGRKGGYTF